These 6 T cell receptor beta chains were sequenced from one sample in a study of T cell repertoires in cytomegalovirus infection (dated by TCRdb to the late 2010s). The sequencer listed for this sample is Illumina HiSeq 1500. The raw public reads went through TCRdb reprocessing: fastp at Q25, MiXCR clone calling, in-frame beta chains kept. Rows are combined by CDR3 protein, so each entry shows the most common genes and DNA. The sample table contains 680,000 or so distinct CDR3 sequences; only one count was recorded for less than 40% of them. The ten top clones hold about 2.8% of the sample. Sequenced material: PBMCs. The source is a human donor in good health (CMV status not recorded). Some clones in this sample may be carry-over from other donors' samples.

The CDR3 region has the DNA TGTGCCACCAGTGATCAAAGACTAGCGGGAGCCGGGGAGCTGTTTTTT. It translates to CATSDQRLAGAGELFF. V is TRBV24-1 and J is TRBJ2-2; 12 bases agree with TRBD2. With V trimmed by 3 bases and J by 6 bases, 4 bases remained unmatched. CDR3 size: 16 residues. Looked up from germline, CDR1 is KGHDR and CDR2 is SFDVKD.

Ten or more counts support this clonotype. The CDR3 reads CASSLTGQHYEQYF. As DNA, the CDR3 is TGTGCCAGCAGCTTAACAGGACAGCACTACGAGCAGTACTTC. The chain couples TRBV7-2 to TRBJ2-7, with D tentatively TRBD1 (6 bases). Trimming took 2 bases from V and 3 from J, leaving 11 bases between them. Germline CDR1 SGHTA, CDR2 FQGNSA. The CDR3 is 14 residues long. Based on the CDR3 plus reference TRBV7-2 and TRBJ2-7, the full variable domain is GAGVSQSPSNKVTEKGKDVELRCDPISGHTALYWYRQSLGQGLEFLIYFQGNSAPDKSGLPSDRFSAERTGGSVSTLTIQRTQQEDSAVYLCASSLTGQHYEQYFGPGTRLTVT.

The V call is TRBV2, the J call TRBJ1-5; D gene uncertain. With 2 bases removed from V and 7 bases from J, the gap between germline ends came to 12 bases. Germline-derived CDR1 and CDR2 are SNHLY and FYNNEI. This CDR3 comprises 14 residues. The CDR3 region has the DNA TGTGCCAGCAGTGAAACCAGTGACGGCCAGCCCCAGCATTTT. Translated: CASSETSDGQPQHF.

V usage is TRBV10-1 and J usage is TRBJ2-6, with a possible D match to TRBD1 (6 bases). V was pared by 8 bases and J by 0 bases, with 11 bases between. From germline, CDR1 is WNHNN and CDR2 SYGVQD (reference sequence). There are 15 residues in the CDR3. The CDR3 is CASAQGRSGANVLTF. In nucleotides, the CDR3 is TGCGCCAGCGCCCAGGGGCGCTCTGGGGCCAACGTCCTGACTTTC.

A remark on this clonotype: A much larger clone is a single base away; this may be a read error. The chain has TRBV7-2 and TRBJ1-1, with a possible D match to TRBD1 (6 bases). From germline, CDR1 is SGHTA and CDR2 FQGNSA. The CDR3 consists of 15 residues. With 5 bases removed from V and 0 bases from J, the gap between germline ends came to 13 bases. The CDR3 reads CASSRCGQLNTEAFF. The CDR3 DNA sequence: TGTGCCAGCAGCCGCTGTGGACAGTTGAACACTGAAGCTTTCTTT.

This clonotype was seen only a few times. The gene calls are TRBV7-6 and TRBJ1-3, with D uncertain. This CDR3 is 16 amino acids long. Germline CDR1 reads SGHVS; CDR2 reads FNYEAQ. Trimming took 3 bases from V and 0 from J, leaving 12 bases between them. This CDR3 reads CASSLGFLGSGNTIYF. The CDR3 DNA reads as TGTGCCAGCAGCTTGGGGTTCCTCGGCTCTGGAAACACCATATATTTT.